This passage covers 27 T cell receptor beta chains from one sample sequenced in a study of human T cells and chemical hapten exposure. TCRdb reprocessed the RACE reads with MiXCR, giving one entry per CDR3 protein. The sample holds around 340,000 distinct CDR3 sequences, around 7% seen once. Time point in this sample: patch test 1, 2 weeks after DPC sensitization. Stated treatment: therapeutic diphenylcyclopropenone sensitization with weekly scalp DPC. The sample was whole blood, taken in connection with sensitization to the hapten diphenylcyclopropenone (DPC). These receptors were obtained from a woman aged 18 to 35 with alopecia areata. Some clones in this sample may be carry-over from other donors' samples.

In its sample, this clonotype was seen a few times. The CDR3 coding sequence is TGCAGCGTTGCTGACAGGGTTGGAGCTTTCTTT. It is translated as CSVADRVGAFF. V is TRBV29-1 and J is TRBJ1-1; 7 bases match TRBD1. Germline V lookup: CDR1 SQVTM, CDR2 ANQGSEA. The V segment lost 4 bases and the J segment 10 bases; nucleotides outside the gene matches: 6. This CDR3 is built from 11 residues.

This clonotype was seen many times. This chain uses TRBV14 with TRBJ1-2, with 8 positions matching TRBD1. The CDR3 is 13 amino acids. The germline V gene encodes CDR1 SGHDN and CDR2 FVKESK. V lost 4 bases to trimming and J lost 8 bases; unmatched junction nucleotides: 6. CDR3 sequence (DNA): TGTGCCAGCAGCCTCCAACAGGGGGGCGGCTACACCTTC. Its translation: CASSLQQGGGYTF. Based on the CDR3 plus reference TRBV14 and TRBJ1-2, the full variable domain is EAGVTQFPSHSVIEKGQTVTLRCDPISGHDNLYWYRRVMGKEIKFLLHFVKESKQDESGMPNNRFLAERTGGTYSTLKVQPAELEDSGVYFCASSLQQGGGYTFGSGTRLTVV.

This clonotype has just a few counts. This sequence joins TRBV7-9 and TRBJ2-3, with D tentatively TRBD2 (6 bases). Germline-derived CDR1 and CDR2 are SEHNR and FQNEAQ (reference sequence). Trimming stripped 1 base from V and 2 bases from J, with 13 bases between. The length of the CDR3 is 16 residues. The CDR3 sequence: CASSLGRGKVTDTQYF. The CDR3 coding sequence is TGTGCCAGCAGCTTAGGACGGGGGAAGGTCACAGATACGCAGTATTTT.

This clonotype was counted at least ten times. The CDR3 region has the DNA TGTGCCAGCAGTCAACTAGCGCCAACACCCCAAGAGACCCAGTACTTC. It codes for CASSQLAPTPQETQYF. The chain uses TRBV2 and TRBJ2-5; TRBD2 aligns across 7 bases. V trimming: 5 bases; J trimming: 1 base; junction bases outside the gene matches: 10. The CDR3 totals 16 residues. Germline V gene data show CDR1 as SNHLY and CDR2 as FYNNEI.

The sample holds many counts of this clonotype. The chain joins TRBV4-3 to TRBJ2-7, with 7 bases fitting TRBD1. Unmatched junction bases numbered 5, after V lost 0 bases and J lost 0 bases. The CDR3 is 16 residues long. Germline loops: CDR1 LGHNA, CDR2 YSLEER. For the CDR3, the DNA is TGCGCCAGCAGCCAAGAAGACAGGGTATTCTCCTACGAGCAGTACTTC. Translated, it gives CASSQEDRVFSYEQYF.

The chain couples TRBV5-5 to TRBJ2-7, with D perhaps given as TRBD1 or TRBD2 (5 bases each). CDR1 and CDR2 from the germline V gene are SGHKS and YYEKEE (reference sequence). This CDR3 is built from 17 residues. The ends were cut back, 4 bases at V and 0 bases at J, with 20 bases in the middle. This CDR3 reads CASSHLSGRITSYEQYF. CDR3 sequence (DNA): TGTGCCAGCAGCCACCTATCGGGACGGATAACCTCCTACGAGCAGTACTTC.

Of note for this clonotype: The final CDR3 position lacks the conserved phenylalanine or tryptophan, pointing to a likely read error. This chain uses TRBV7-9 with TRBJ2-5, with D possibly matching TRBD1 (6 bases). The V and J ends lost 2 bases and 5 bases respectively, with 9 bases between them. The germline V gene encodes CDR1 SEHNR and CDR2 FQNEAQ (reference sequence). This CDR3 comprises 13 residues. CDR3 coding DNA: TGTGCCAGCAGCTTATTGCAGGGGGAGACCCAGTACTCC. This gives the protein CASSLLQGETQYS.

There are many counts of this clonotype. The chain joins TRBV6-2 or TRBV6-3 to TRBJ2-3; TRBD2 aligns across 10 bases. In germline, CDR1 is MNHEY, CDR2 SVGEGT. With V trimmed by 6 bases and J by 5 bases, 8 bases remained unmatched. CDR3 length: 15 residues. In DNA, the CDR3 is TGTGCCAGCAGGGAGCGGGGGGGCCGCAAAGATACGCAGTATTTT. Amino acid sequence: CASRERGGRKDTQYF.

CDR3 residues: CASSVVEETQYF. In DNA form, the CDR3 reads TGTGCCAGCAGCGTAGTCGAAGAGACCCAGTACTTC. The chain recombines TRBV7-9 with TRBJ2-5; no clear D. CDR3 length: 12 residues. Germline lookup yields CDR1 SEHNR and CDR2 FQNEAQ (reference sequence). V was shortened by 5 bases and J by 3 bases, with 7 bases between the two germline ends.

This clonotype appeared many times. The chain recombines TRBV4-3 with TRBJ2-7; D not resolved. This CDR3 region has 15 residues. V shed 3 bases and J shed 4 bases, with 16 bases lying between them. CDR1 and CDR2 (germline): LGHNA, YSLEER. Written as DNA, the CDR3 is TGCGCCAGCAGCCACAATTCCGGGCCCACTTACGAGCAGTACTTC. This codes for CASSHNSGPTYEQYF.

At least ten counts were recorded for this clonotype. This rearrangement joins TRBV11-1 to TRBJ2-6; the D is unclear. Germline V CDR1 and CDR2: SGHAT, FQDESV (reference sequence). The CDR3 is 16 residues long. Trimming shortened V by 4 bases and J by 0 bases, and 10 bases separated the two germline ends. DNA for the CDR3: TGTGCCAGCAGCTCATCTCCAGTCTCTGGGGCCAACGTCCTGACTTTC. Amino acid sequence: CASSSSPVSGANVLTF.

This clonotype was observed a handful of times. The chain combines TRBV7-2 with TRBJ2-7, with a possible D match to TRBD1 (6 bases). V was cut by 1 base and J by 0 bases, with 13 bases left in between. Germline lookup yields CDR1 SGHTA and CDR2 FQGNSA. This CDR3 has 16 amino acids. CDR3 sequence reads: CASSLVTGTSSYEQYF. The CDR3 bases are TGTGCCAGCAGCTTAGTGACCGGGACATCCTCCTACGAGCAGTACTTC.

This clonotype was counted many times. The CDR3 DNA follows: TGTGCCAGCAGCCCAGTTTCCGGTGAAGATACGCAGTATTTT. This codes for CASSPVSGEDTQYF. The chain has TRBV11-2 and TRBJ2-3; D gene uncertain. With 5 bases removed from V and 5 bases from J, the gap between germline ends came to 14 bases. Germline loops: CDR1 SGHAT, CDR2 FQNNGV. CDR3 length: 14 residues.

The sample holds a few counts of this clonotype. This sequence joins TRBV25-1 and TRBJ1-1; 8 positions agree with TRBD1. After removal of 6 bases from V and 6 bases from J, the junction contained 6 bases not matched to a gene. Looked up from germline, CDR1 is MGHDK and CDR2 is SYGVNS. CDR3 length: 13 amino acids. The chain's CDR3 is CASRGSQGAEAFF. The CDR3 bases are TGTGCCAGCAGAGGATCACAGGGGGCTGAAGCTTTCTTT. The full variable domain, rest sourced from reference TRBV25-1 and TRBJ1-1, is EADIYQTPRYLVIGTGKKITLECSQTMGHDKMYWYQQDPGMELHLIHYSYGVNSTEKGDLSSESTVSRIRTEHFPLTLESARPSHTSQYLCASRGSQGAEAFFGQGTRLTVV.

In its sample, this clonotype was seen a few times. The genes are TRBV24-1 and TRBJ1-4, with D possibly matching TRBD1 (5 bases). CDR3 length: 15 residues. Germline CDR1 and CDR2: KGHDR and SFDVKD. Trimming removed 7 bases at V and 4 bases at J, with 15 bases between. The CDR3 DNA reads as TGTGCCACCAGCCACGATACGGGGCATAATGAAAAACTGTTTTTT. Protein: CATSHDTGHNEKLFF.

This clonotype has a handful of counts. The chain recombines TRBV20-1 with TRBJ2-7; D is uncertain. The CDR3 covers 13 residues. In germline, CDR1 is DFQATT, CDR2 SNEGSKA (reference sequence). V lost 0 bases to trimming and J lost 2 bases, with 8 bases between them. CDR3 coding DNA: TGCAGTGCTAGAGATGGGGAACCCTACGAGCAGTACTTC. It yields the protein CSARDGEPYEQYF.

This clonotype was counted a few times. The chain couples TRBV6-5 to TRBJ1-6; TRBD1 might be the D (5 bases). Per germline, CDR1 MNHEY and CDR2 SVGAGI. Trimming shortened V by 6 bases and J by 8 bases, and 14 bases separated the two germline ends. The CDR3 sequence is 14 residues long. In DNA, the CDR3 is TGTGCCAGCAGCCGGACACGATTTGATTCACCCCTCCACTTT. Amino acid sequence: CASSRTRFDSPLHF.

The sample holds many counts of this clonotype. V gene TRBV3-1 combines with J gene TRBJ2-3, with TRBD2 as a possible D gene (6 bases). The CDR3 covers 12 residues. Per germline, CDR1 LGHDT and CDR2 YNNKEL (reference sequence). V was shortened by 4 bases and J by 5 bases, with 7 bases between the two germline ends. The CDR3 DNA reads TGTGCCAGCAGCCGGACTATAGATACGCAGTATTTT. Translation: CASSRTIDTQYF.

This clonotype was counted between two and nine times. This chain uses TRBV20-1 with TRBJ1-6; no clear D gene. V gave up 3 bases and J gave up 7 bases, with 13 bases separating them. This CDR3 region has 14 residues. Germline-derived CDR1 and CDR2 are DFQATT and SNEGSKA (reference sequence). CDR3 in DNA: TGCAGTGCTAGGGGCCGGGGTCCGAATTCACCCCTCCACTTT. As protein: CSARGRGPNSPLHF.

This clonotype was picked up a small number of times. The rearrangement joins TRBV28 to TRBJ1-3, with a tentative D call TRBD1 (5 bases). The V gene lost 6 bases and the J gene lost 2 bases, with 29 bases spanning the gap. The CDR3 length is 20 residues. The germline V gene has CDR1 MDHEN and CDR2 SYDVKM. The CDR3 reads CASSSPGSGIRGVPGNTIYF. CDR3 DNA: TGTGCCAGCAGCTCTCCCGGTTCTGGGATAAGGGGAGTACCTGGAAACACCATATATTTT.

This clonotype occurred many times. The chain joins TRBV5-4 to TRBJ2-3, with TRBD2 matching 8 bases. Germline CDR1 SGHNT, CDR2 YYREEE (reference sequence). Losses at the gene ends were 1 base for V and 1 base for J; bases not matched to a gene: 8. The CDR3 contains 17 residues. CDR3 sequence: CASSLHRRGVRTDTQYF. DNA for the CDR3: TGTGCCAGCAGCTTGCACCGGCGGGGGGTCCGCACAGATACGCAGTATTTT.

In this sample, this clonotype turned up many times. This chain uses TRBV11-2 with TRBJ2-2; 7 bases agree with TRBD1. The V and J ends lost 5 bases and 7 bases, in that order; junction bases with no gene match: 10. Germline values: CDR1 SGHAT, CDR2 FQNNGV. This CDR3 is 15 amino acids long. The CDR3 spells CASSPTGVAGGELFF. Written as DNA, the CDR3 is TGTGCCAGCAGCCCTACAGGGGTTGCCGGCGGGGAGCTGTTTTTT.

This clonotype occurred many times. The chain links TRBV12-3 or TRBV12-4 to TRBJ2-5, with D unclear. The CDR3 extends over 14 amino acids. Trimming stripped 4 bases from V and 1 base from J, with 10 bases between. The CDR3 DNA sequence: TGTGCCAGCAGTTCCCCAGAAACCCAAGAGACCCAGTACTTC. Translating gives CASSSPETQETQYF.

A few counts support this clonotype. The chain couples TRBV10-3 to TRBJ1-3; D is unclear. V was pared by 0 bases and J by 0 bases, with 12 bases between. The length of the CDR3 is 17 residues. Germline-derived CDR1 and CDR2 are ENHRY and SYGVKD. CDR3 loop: CAISESSRRFSGNTIYF. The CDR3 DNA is TGTGCCATCAGTGAGTCCTCTCGCAGATTCTCTGGAAACACCATATATTTT.

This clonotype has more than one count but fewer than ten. The CDR3 coding sequence is TGTGCCAGCAGTTTATCGGGACCCCATCGGACTGAAGCTTTCTTT. Its translation is CASSLSGPHRTEAFF. This chain joins TRBV27 and TRBJ1-1; TRBD1 is a possible D gene (5 bases). The V gene's germline CDR1 is MNHEY and CDR2 SMNVEV (reference sequence). CDR3 length equals 15 residues. With 0 bases removed from V and 5 bases from J, the gap between germline ends came to 13 bases.

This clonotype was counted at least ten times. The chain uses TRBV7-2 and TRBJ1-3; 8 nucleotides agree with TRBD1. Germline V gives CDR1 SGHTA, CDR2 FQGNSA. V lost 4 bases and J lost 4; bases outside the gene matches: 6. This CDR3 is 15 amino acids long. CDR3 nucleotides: TGTGCCAGCAGCTCCTGGACAGGGACGGGAAACACCATATATTTT. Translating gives CASSSWTGTGNTIYF. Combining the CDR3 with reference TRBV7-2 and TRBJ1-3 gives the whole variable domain GAGVSQSPSNKVTEKGKDVELRCDPISGHTALYWYRQSLGQGLEFLIYFQGNSAPDKSGLPSDRFSAERTGGSVSTLTIQRTQQEDSAVYLCASSSWTGTGNTIYFGEGSWLTVV.

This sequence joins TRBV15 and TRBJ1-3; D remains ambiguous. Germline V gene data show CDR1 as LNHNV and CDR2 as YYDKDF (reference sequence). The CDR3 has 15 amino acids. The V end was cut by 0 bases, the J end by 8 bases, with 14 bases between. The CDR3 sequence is CATSREAGDTDTIYF. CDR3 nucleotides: TGTGCCACCAGCAGAGAGGCAGGTGACACGGACACCATATATTTT.